A selection of T cell receptor beta chains follows, all from one sample in a study of patients and donors after allogeneic stem cell transplantation. TCRdb passed the RT-PCR reads through MiXCR, listing each CDR3 protein once. The repertoire holds about a million distinct CDR3 sequences, with approximately 19% as singletons. Sequencing input: blood, either unsorted or a sorted T cell fraction (not recorded which). The source is a human donor who was either an allogeneic HSCT recipient or a stem cell or donor lymphocyte infusion donor (not recorded which). It is not recorded whose cells these are; they may come from a transplant donor. CDR3s include the opening cysteine and the closing phenylalanine or tryptophan. Each record gives: CDR3 protein, CDR3 DNA, clone size, J gene, V gene, D gene. The D gene is left open where the match is weak. Expanded clones get a size class; other rows say once, few or many, or leave the size out.

CSVGITSSYNEQFF	TGCAGCGTCGGTATAACTAGCTCCTACAATGAGCAGTTCTTC	many	TRBJ2-1	TRBV29-1	.
CASSPSVELASNSETQYF	TGTGCCAGCAGCCCCTCAGTTGAACTAGCATCCAATTCCGAGACCCAGTACTTC	.	TRBJ2-5	TRBV11-2	.
CASSLYLGGRIAEQFF	TGTGCCAGCAGTTTATATCTCGGCGGGAGGATTGCTGAGCAGTTCTTC	.	TRBJ2-1	TRBV25-1	TRBD2
CASSFDGEQYF	TGTGCCAGCAGCTTCGATGGCGAGCAGTACTTC	.	TRBJ2-7	TRBV7-9	.
CASSQTPKTSDNTDTQHF	TGCGCCAGCAGCCAGACTCCGAAGACTAGCGACAACACAGATACGCAGCATTTT	.	TRBJ1-5	TRBV4-3	.
CASSLTPRTGGRTGELFF	TGCGCCAGCAGCCTGACCCCACGAACAGGGGGCAGGACCGGGGAGCTGTTTTTT	few	TRBJ2-2	TRBV4-3	TRBD1
CSATVQETQYF	TGCAGTGCTACCGTTCAAGAGACCCAGTACTTC	.	TRBJ2-5	TRBV20-1	.
CASSPTSGVYQETQYF	TGTGCCAGCAGTCCGACTAGCGGAGTGTACCAAGAGACCCAGTACTTC	.	TRBJ2-5	TRBV7-2	TRBD2
CSAPGSPYNEQFF	TGCAGTGCCCCCGGCAGCCCCTACAATGAGCAGTTCTTC	.	TRBJ2-1	TRBV20-1	.
CASSTKTGYQPQHF	TGTGCCAGTAGTACAAAGACGGGGTATCAGCCCCAGCATTTT	few	TRBJ1-5	TRBV19	.
CASSYSTSATLNEQFF	TGTGCCAGCAGTTACTCGACCAGCGCGACGCTCAATGAGCAGTTCTTC	.	TRBJ2-1	TRBV6-5	.
CASSLRQGNHGYTF	TGTGCCAGCAGTTTACGGCAGGGGAACCATGGCTACACCTTC	.	TRBJ1-2	TRBV27	.
CASGGQAYEQYF	TGTGCCAGTGGGGGACAAGCCTACGAGCAGTACTTC	few	TRBJ2-7	TRBV6-6	.
CASSFIGQGANTQYF	TGTGCCAGCAGTTTCATCGGACAGGGGGCGAATACGCAGTATTTT	many	TRBJ2-3	TRBV27	TRBD1
CASNNRAGGYEQYF	TGTGCCAGCAATAATCGGGCAGGGGGCTACGAGCAGTACTTC	.	TRBJ2-7	TRBV12-3/TRBV12-4	TRBD1
CASSFPASGTTDTQYF	TGTGCCAGCAGCTTTCCGGCTAGCGGTACCACAGATACGCAGTATTTT	few	TRBJ2-3	TRBV5-6	TRBD2
CASSPSGVTREGEQYF	TGTGCCAGCAGCCCCAGCGGAGTAACTAGGGAGGGGGAGCAGTACTTC	.	TRBJ2-7	TRBV7-8	TRBD2
CASSVGAGGRETQYF	TGTGCCAGCAGCGTAGGAGCGGGGGGACGAGAGACCCAGTACTTC	.	TRBJ2-5	TRBV9	TRBD2
CASSPRDRPSEQYF	TGTGCCAGCAGTCCCCGGGACCGTCCGAGCGAGCAGTACTTC	.	TRBJ2-7	TRBV12-3/TRBV12-4	.
CSARGTSGGPNTGELFF	TGCAGTGCTAGAGGGACTAGCGGGGGGCCGAACACCGGGGAGCTGTTTTTT	.	TRBJ2-2	TRBV20-1	TRBD2
CASSLVGVSANEKLFF	TGTGCCAGCAGCTTGGTAGGGGTGTCGGCTAATGAAAAACTGTTTTTT	few	TRBJ1-4	TRBV5-6	.
CATSGSGGSTDTQYF	TGTGCCACCAGTGGTAGCGGGGGTAGCACAGATACGCAGTATTTT	.	TRBJ2-3	TRBV24-1	TRBD2
CASSPEGRYSYEQYF	TGTGCCAGCTCACCCGAGGGGAGATACTCCTACGAGCAGTACTTC	.	TRBJ2-7	TRBV18	.
CASSPGTIYNEQFF	TGTGCCAGCAGCCCTGGGACTATTTACAATGAGCAGTTCTTC	.	TRBJ2-1	TRBV11-2	TRBD2
CASSPDRALGYTF	TGTGCCAGCAGTCCTGACAGGGCGCTAGGCTACACCTTC	.	TRBJ1-2	TRBV6-2/TRBV6-3	TRBD1
CASSLAPSSVEQFF	TGTGCCAGCAGCTTAGCCCCCTCTTCGGTTGAGCAGTTCTTC	.	TRBJ2-1	TRBV11-2	.
CASSPRDTYNQPQHF	TGTGCCAGTAGTCCACGGGACACCTACAATCAGCCCCAGCATTTT	few	TRBJ1-5	TRBV19	.
CSAASGVDTQYF	TGCAGTGCAGCGTCAGGGGTCGATACGCAGTATTTT	few	TRBJ2-3	TRBV20-1	.
CSARGEAGILGEQYF	TGCAGTGCTAGGGGCGAAGCGGGAATACTTGGCGAGCAGTACTTC	.	TRBJ2-7	TRBV20-1	TRBD2
CASSAGGLSTDTQYF	TGTGCCAGCAGTGCCGGGGGGCTAAGCACAGATACGCAGTATTTT	.	TRBJ2-3	TRBV12-3/TRBV12-4	.
CASSRGGWNNEQFF	TGTGCCAGCAGCAGGGGCGGATGGAACAATGAGCAGTTCTTC	few	TRBJ2-1	TRBV9	.
CSVRDSNQPQHF	TGCAGCGTCCGAGACAGTAATCAGCCCCAGCATTTT	few	TRBJ1-5	TRBV29-1	.
CASRMSSYNSPLHF	TGTGCCAGCAGGATGAGCTCCTATAATTCACCCCTCCACTTT	many	TRBJ1-6	TRBV12-3/TRBV12-4	.
CASSVLSGSYEQYF	TGTGCCAGCAGCGTTCTTAGCGGGTCATACGAGCAGTACTTC	few	TRBJ2-7	TRBV9	TRBD2
CASSQEYRGRNEQFF	TGCGCCAGCAGCCAAGAGTACAGGGGGCGCAATGAGCAGTTCTTC	.	TRBJ2-1	TRBV4-3	TRBD1
CASSWNSGTRNTIYF	TGTGCCAGCAGCTGGAACTCCGGCACTCGAAACACCATATATTTT	few	TRBJ1-3	TRBV7-9	.
CASSSERTGYNEQFF	TGTGCCAGCAGCTCCGAACGGACAGGGTACAATGAGCAGTTCTTC	few	TRBJ2-1	TRBV5-5	TRBD1
CASSSPVRGHEQYF	TGTGCCAGCAGCTCCCCGGTCCGTGGCCACGAGCAGTACTTC	.	TRBJ2-7	TRBV7-2	.
CASSLRENTDTQYF	TGCGCCAGCAGTCTTAGGGAGAACACAGATACGCAGTATTTT	.	TRBJ2-3	TRBV4-1	.
CASSYWSGTSPEQYF	TGTGCCAGCAGTTACTGGTCGGGGACCTCTCCCGAGCAGTACTTC	.	TRBJ2-7	TRBV6-2/TRBV6-3	.
CASSYRRLAGRGTDTQYF	TGTGCCAGCAGTTACAGACGACTAGCGGGGAGGGGCACAGATACGCAGTATTTT	.	TRBJ2-3	TRBV6-2/TRBV6-3	TRBD2
CASSSSVTYEQYF	TGTGCCAGCAGTTCCAGTGTGACCTACGAGCAGTACTTC	.	TRBJ2-7	TRBV25-1	.
CASSSNSFSYNEQFF	TGTGCCAGCAGCTCAAATTCTTTCTCCTACAATGAGCAGTTCTTC	few	TRBJ2-1	TRBV11-1	.
CASTTPWYGGRSYNEQFF	TGTGCCAGCACCACTCCCTGGTATGGCGGGAGGTCCTACAATGAGCAGTTCTTC	.	TRBJ2-1	TRBV21-1	.
CSGRQVSVPYEQYF	TGCAGTGGGAGGCAGGTCTCAGTGCCCTACGAGCAGTACTTC	once	TRBJ2-7	TRBV20-1	.
CASSLTQGANTEAFF	TGTGCCAGCAGTTTAACCCAGGGGGCAAACACTGAAGCTTTCTTT	.	TRBJ1-1	TRBV27	TRBD1
CASSPSARGGSDTQYF	TGTGCTAGCAGCCCATCGGCGCGGGGGGGCTCAGATACGCAGTATTTT	.	TRBJ2-3	TRBV7-7	TRBD2
CSARKTQGAKDSPLHF	TGCAGTGCTAGGAAAACCCAGGGGGCGAAGGATTCACCCCTCCACTTT	.	TRBJ1-6	TRBV20-1	TRBD1
CASSGTGQNSPLHF	TGCGCCAGCAGCGGAACAGGGCAGAATTCACCCCTCCACTTT	.	TRBJ1-6	TRBV5-1	.
CASSQESTSKIDYGYTF	TGCGCCAGCAGCCAAGAATCTACGAGCAAGATCGACTATGGCTACACCTTC	.	TRBJ1-2	TRBV4-1	.
CATMGQPSSYNEQFF	TGTGCCACCATGGGGCAGCCGAGCTCCTACAATGAGCAGTTCTTC	few	TRBJ2-1	TRBV12-3/TRBV12-4	.